A single sample gave rise to the 8 T cell receptor beta chains below, sequenced in a study of PD-1 blockade in classical Hodgkin lymphoma. Clones were read by immunoSEQ multiplex PCR, and TCRdb kept only the in-frame ones, dropping some. The table has about 19,000 clones, about 87% seen once. Time point noted: cycle 4 day 1 (C4D1), after more than 5 weeks of nivolumab. Every patient had relapsed following autologous stem cell transplantation, and cohorts differed in brentuximab vedotin exposure. The authors enriched CD8+ T cells from thawed PBMCs via magnetic negative selection. The material sequenced was CD8+ T cells from blood, taken before the fourth cycle of nivolumab. The receptors come from a human donor with classical Hodgkin lymphoma.

This clone was picked up one time. V is TRBV14 and J is TRBJ1-5; D is perhaps TRBD1 (6 bases). Per germline, CDR1 SGHDN and CDR2 FVKESK. The CDR3 covers 21 residues. V was clipped by 3 bases and J by 0 bases, with 27 bases between them. The CDR3, as DNA: TGTGCCAGCAGCCACAGAGGCAACCGAAAGGGACACAAGAATAGCAATCAGCCCCAGCATTTT. Amino acid sequence: CASSHRGNRKGHKNSNQPQHF.

The chain is built from TRBV5-5 and TRBJ1-2; D perhaps matches TRBD1 (6 bases). Trimming stripped 1 base from V and 1 base from J, with 20 bases between. The CDR3 length is 18 residues. Germline values: CDR1 SGHKS, CDR2 YYEKEE (reference sequence). CDR3 DNA: TGTGCCAGCAGCTTGATTAAAGACAGGATCCCCGATAACTATGGCTACACCTTC. This translates into CASSLIKDRIPDNYGYTF.

The chain joins TRBV5-6 to TRBJ2-2, with TRBD1 as a possible D gene (6 bases). The V gene's germline CDR1 is SGHDT and CDR2 YYEEEE. The CDR3 contains 16 residues. Between the trimmed V and J ends, which lost 0 bases and 0 bases, there was a span of 9 bases. CDR3 sequence: CASSLAGQPNTGELFF. In DNA form, the CDR3 reads TGTGCCAGCAGCTTGGCGGGACAACCGAACACCGGGGAGCTGTTTTTT.

The V and J genes are TRBV9 and TRBJ2-3, with D maybe TRBD1 (5 bases). Trimming pared 1 base from V and 4 bases from J, leaving 13 bases between. This CDR3 is built from 15 residues. In germline, CDR1 is SGDLS, CDR2 YYNGEE. This CDR3 reads CASSVQGGRPDTQYF. In DNA form, the CDR3 reads TGTGCCAGCAGCGTACAGGGTGGGCGCCCAGATACGCAGTATTTT.

The V call is TRBV25-1, the J call TRBJ2-3; 12 bases agree with TRBD2. The CDR3 contains 16 residues. Germline lookup yields CDR1 MGHDK and CDR2 SYGVNS. V shed 5 bases and J 0 bases; nucleotides not matched to a gene: 3. The CDR3 reads CASSIGTSGSTDTQYF. The CDR3 DNA reads as TGTGCCAGCAGTATTGGGACTAGCGGGAGCACAGATACGCAGTATTTT.

This clone was recorded only once. The CDR3 loop is CASSLLAGDPLFTYEQYF. CDR3 bases: TGTGCCAGCAGTTTACTGGCAGGTGACCCACTGTTTACTTACGAGCAGTACTTC. V is TRBV27 and J is TRBJ2-7; the D is unclear. The CDR3 runs 18 residues. In germline, CDR1 is MNHEY, CDR2 SMNVEV (reference sequence). The V end lost 2 bases, the J end lost 4 bases, and 24 bases lay between the germline ends.

The chain carries TRBV6-1 and TRBJ2-1, with D perhaps TRBD2 (6 bases). V was pared by 6 bases and J by 6 bases, with 18 bases between. The germline V gene encodes CDR1 MNHNS and CDR2 SASEGT. CDR3 length: 15 amino acids. The CDR3, as DNA: TGTGCCAGCAGGTTGATTGGGGGAGGTCGCAATGAGCAGTTCTTC. It yields the protein CASRLIGGGRNEQFF.

V and J are TRBV28 and TRBJ1-1; D remains ambiguous. Germline CDR1 is MDHEN and CDR2 is SYDVKM. The CDR3 contains 13 residues. Trimming shortened V by 4 bases and J by 4 bases, and 10 bases separated the two germline ends. Written as DNA, the CDR3 is TGTGCCAGCAGTTCGGACGGAGGCACTGAAGCTTTCTTT. Translated: CASSSDGGTEAFF.